Listed below are T cell receptor beta chains from one sample, sequenced in a study of shared clonotypes between healthy human individuals. Measured with immunoSEQ multiplex PCR; TCRdb has only the in-frame clones, and not every one. Among about 2.4 million clones, just over 90% were seen once, and the ten largest hold over 0.12%. Material: naive CD4+ T cells sorted from blood. These receptors were collected from a young man in good health. Each CDR3 is given with its conserved first and last residue. The D gene is left open where the match is weak. The listing skips clone size in some rows; elsewhere it reads once, few, many or a size class.

clone size: -
D gene: -
J gene: TRBJ1-2
V gene: TRBV19
CDR3 protein: CASSIMKGGLGGYTF
CDR3 DNA: TGTGCCAGTAGTATAATGAAAGGAGGTCTAGGTGGCTACACCTTC

clone size: -
D gene: -
J gene: TRBJ2-5
V gene: TRBV6-6
CDR3 protein: CASSPGRTRRTQYF
CDR3 DNA: TGTGCCAGCAGTCCCGGCCGGACTCGAAGGACCCAGTACTTC

clone size: -
D gene: TRBD1
J gene: TRBJ2-7
V gene: TRBV5-1
CDR3 protein: CASSSTGGQSDEQYF
CDR3 DNA: TGCGCCAGCAGCTCGACAGGGGGCCAAAGCGACGAGCAGTACTTC

clone size: -
D gene: -
J gene: TRBJ2-7
V gene: TRBV5-5
CDR3 protein: CASRFSDQAYYEQYF
CDR3 DNA: TGTGCCAGCAGATTTTCCGACCAAGCCTACTACGAGCAGTACTTC

clone size: -
D gene: -
J gene: TRBJ2-7
V gene: TRBV5-6
CDR3 protein: CASRPRQEKAQYF
CDR3 DNA: TGTGCCAGCAGGCCTCGACAGGAAAAAGCGCAGTACTTC

clone size: -
D gene: -
J gene: TRBJ1-5
V gene: TRBV30
CDR3 protein: CAWAGTENQPQHF
CDR3 DNA: TGTGCCTGGGCCGGGACTGAGAATCAGCCCCAGCATTTT

clone size: -
D gene: -
J gene: TRBJ2-3
V gene: TRBV5-6
CDR3 protein: CASSPAGSDTQYF
CDR3 DNA: TGTGCCAGCAGCCCGGCGGGCTCAGATACGCAGTATTTT

clone size: -
D gene: -
J gene: TRBJ1-6
V gene: TRBV11-2
CDR3 protein: CASSLDGANSPLHF
CDR3 DNA: TGTGCCAGCAGCTTAGATGGGGCGAATTCACCCCTCCACTTT

clone size: -
D gene: -
J gene: TRBJ2-1
V gene: TRBV6-5
CDR3 protein: CASSYSLSPGANEQFF
CDR3 DNA: TGTGCCAGCAGTTACTCTCTCAGTCCAGGGGCTAATGAGCAGTTCTTC

clone size: -
D gene: -
J gene: TRBJ2-5
V gene: TRBV7-2
CDR3 protein: CASSPWTAQETQYF
CDR3 DNA: TGTGCCAGCAGCCCTTGGACGGCCCAAGAGACCCAGTACTTC

clone size: -
D gene: -
J gene: TRBJ2-1
V gene: TRBV5-4
CDR3 protein: CASSLGGEREFF
CDR3 DNA: TGTGCCAGCAGCTTGGGCGGGGAAAGGGAGTTCTTC

clone size: -
D gene: TRBD1
J gene: TRBJ1-1
V gene: TRBV18
CDR3 protein: CASSRGTENTEAFF
CDR3 DNA: TGTGCCAGCTCACGAGGGACAGAGAACACTGAAGCTTTCTTT

clone size: -
D gene: -
J gene: TRBJ2-5
V gene: TRBV27
CDR3 protein: CASSPFASRETQYF
CDR3 DNA: TGTGCCAGCAGCCCGTTTGCGTCCCGAGAGACCCAGTACTTC

clone size: -
D gene: TRBD2
J gene: TRBJ2-1
V gene: TRBV7-2
CDR3 protein: CASSLTGLAGNNEQFF
CDR3 DNA: TGTGCCAGCAGCTTGACGGGACTAGCGGGAAACAATGAGCAGTTCTTC

clone size: -
D gene: -
J gene: TRBJ1-2
V gene: TRBV30
CDR3 protein: CAWSVRPKPTYGYTF
CDR3 DNA: TGTGCCTGGAGTGTACGACCCAAACCAACCTATGGCTACACCTTC

clone size: -
D gene: TRBD2
J gene: TRBJ2-7
V gene: TRBV10-3
CDR3 protein: CAIRWASGGSYEQYF
CDR3 DNA: TGTGCCATCAGATGGGCTAGCGGGGGATCCTACGAGCAGTACTTC

clone size: once
D gene: TRBD2
J gene: TRBJ2-5
V gene: TRBV5-6
CDR3 protein: CASSSLAGKETQYF
CDR3 DNA: TGTGCCAGCAGCTCCTTAGCGGGGAAAGAGACCCAGTACTTC

clone size: -
D gene: -
J gene: TRBJ2-2
V gene: TRBV5-1
CDR3 protein: CASGSGRYGNTGELFF
CDR3 DNA: TGCGCCAGCGGCTCTGGCCGCTACGGTAACACCGGGGAGCTGTTTTTT

clone size: -
D gene: TRBD2
J gene: TRBJ2-2
V gene: TRBV11-2
CDR3 protein: CASSLVSGGTGELFF
CDR3 DNA: TGTGCCAGCAGCTTAGTCTCGGGAGGAACCGGGGAGCTGTTTTTT

clone size: -
D gene: TRBD2
J gene: TRBJ2-2
V gene: TRBV5-1
CDR3 protein: CASSPPGLANTGELFF
CDR3 DNA: TGCGCCAGCAGCCCGCCGGGACTAGCGAACACCGGGGAGCTGTTTTTT

clone size: -
D gene: TRBD1
J gene: TRBJ2-3
V gene: TRBV10-3
CDR3 protein: CATLGQPTDTQYF
CDR3 DNA: TGTGCCACCTTGGGACAGCCCACAGATACGCAGTATTTT

clone size: -
D gene: -
J gene: TRBJ1-6
V gene: TRBV10-3
CDR3 protein: CAIRRGDMTPLHF
CDR3 DNA: TGTGCCATCAGGAGAGGGGACATGACACCCCTCCACTTT

clone size: -
D gene: -
J gene: TRBJ2-6
V gene: TRBV2
CDR3 protein: CASSPSGANVLTF
CDR3 DNA: TGTGCCAGCAGCCCTTCTGGGGCCAACGTCCTGACTTTC

clone size: -
D gene: TRBD1
J gene: TRBJ1-5
V gene: TRBV28
CDR3 protein: CASSGDRGQGQPQHF
CDR3 DNA: TGTGCCAGCAGTGGAGACAGGGGGCAGGGTCAGCCCCAGCATTTT

clone size: -
D gene: -
J gene: TRBJ2-3
V gene: TRBV14
CDR3 protein: CASSQGAGPTDTQYF
CDR3 DNA: TGTGCCAGCAGCCAAGGGGCAGGGCCCACAGATACGCAGTATTTT

clone size: once
D gene: -
J gene: TRBJ2-2
V gene: TRBV7-6
CDR3 protein: CASSRGADGTGELFF
CDR3 DNA: TGTGCCAGCAGCCGTGGGGCCGATGGCACCGGGGAGCTGTTTTTT

clone size: -
D gene: TRBD2
J gene: TRBJ2-1
V gene: TRBV5-1
CDR3 protein: CASSFRTSGGGEQFF
CDR3 DNA: TGCGCCAGCAGCTTTCGTACTAGCGGGGGTGGTGAGCAGTTCTTC

clone size: once
D gene: -
J gene: TRBJ2-2
V gene: TRBV7-9
CDR3 protein: CASSLRIGELFF
CDR3 DNA: TGTGCCAGCAGCTTAAGGATTGGGGAGCTGTTTTTT

clone size: -
D gene: -
J gene: TRBJ2-7
V gene: TRBV19
CDR3 protein: CARPRPPGPYEQYF
CDR3 DNA: TGTGCCAGGCCCAGGCCCCCGGGGCCCTACGAGCAGTACTTC

clone size: -
D gene: -
J gene: TRBJ2-7
V gene: TRBV6-5
CDR3 protein: CASSLLPSGPYEQYF
CDR3 DNA: TGTGCCAGCAGTCTACTCCCTTCCGGGCCCTACGAGCAGTACTTC

clone size: once
D gene: -
J gene: TRBJ2-5
V gene: TRBV2
CDR3 protein: CASSEGRQETQYF
CDR3 DNA: TGTGCCAGCAGTGAAGGCAGACAAGAGACCCAGTACTTC

clone size: -
D gene: -
J gene: TRBJ2-1
V gene: TRBV7-3
CDR3 protein: CASSLTGGQYNEQFF
CDR3 DNA: TGTGCCAGCAGCTTAACAGGGGGTCAGTACAATGAGCAGTTCTTC

clone size: -
D gene: -
J gene: TRBJ2-7
V gene: TRBV11-3
CDR3 protein: CASSLQGGGYEQYF
CDR3 DNA: TGTGCCAGCAGCCTACAGGGAGGTGGCTACGAGCAGTACTTC

clone size: -
D gene: TRBD2
J gene: TRBJ2-5
V gene: TRBV5-1
CDR3 protein: CASSPSLTGGPETQYF
CDR3 DNA: TGCGCCAGCAGCCCATCCTTAACGGGAGGGCCGGAGACCCAGTACTTC

clone size: -
D gene: TRBD2
J gene: TRBJ2-1
V gene: TRBV6-6
CDR3 protein: CASKVSGNENEQFF
CDR3 DNA: TGTGCCAGCAAAGTTAGCGGGAATGAGAATGAGCAGTTCTTC

clone size: -
D gene: TRBD2
J gene: TRBJ2-7
V gene: TRBV25-1
CDR3 protein: CASSAYGRSRYEQYF
CDR3 DNA: TGTGCCAGCAGTGCATACGGGAGGTCCAGGTACGAGCAGTACTTC

clone size: -
D gene: -
J gene: TRBJ2-5
V gene: TRBV6-1
CDR3 protein: CASTLDSQETQYF
CDR3 DNA: TGTGCCAGCACCCTGGACAGCCAAGAGACCCAGTACTTC

clone size: once
D gene: -
J gene: TRBJ1-6
V gene: TRBV7-9
CDR3 protein: CASSLKAANSYNSPLHF
CDR3 DNA: TGTGCCAGCAGCTTAAAGGCAGCTAACTCCTATAATTCACCCCTCCACTTT

clone size: -
D gene: TRBD2
J gene: TRBJ2-6
V gene: TRBV9
CDR3 protein: CASSVGGRGGSPGANVLTF
CDR3 DNA: TGTGCCAGCAGCGTGGGTGGACGAGGCGGGAGTCCTGGGGCCAACGTCCTGACTTTC

clone size: -
D gene: -
J gene: TRBJ2-1
V gene: TRBV11-3
CDR3 protein: CASSPTGVNEQFF
CDR3 DNA: TGTGCCAGCAGCCCGACGGGGGTTAATGAGCAGTTCTTC

clone size: -
D gene: -
J gene: TRBJ2-5
V gene: TRBV6-5
CDR3 protein: CASSYLGLGFETQYF
CDR3 DNA: TGTGCCAGCAGTTACTTGGGGCTTGGTTTTGAGACCCAGTACTTC

clone size: few
D gene: -
J gene: TRBJ1-5
V gene: TRBV27
CDR3 protein: CASSAQPHQPQHF
CDR3 DNA: TGTGCCAGCTCGGCCCAGCCCCATCAGCCCCAGCATTTT

clone size: -
D gene: TRBD1
J gene: TRBJ2-5
V gene: TRBV18
CDR3 protein: CASSPSGGWETQYF
CDR3 DNA: TGTGCCAGCTCACCGTCAGGGGGCTGGGAGACCCAGTACTTC

clone size: -
D gene: -
J gene: TRBJ2-5
V gene: TRBV18
CDR3 protein: CASSPKQMEFGETQYF
CDR3 DNA: TGTGCCAGCTCACCAAAACAAATGGAGTTCGGGGAGACCCAGTACTTC

clone size: -
D gene: -
J gene: TRBJ1-5
V gene: TRBV6-5
CDR3 protein: CASSLQGMKPQHF
CDR3 DNA: TGTGCCAGCAGTTTACAGGGCATGAAGCCCCAGCATTTT

clone size: once
D gene: -
J gene: TRBJ2-3
V gene: TRBV5-1
CDR3 protein: CASSLDSSSTDTQYF
CDR3 DNA: TGCGCCAGCAGCTTGGACTCGTCTAGCACAGATACGCAGTATTTT

clone size: -
D gene: -
J gene: TRBJ2-2
V gene: TRBV5-1
CDR3 protein: CASSPWGERNTGELFF
CDR3 DNA: TGCGCCAGCAGCCCCTGGGGTGAGCGCAACACCGGGGAGCTGTTTTTT